Included here is one T cell receptor beta chain sequence, with context. Its antigen remains unknown. This entry comes from a study of T cell clonotyping in hematopoietic cell transplantation. Study results and caveats: Recipient TCR diversity dropped after transplant; expanded clonotypes rose from day 30 to 180. At the given depth, recipient repertoires were over 97% de novo clonotypes. Cells were unsorted, so CD4 and CD8 contributions were not separated.

Time point specified: recipient sample about 28 days before transplant, after cytoreduction. The assay was immunoSEQ multiplex PCR, and TCRdb's table has in-frame clones only and misses some. The sample shows about 76,000 clones, 90% to 96% of them seen only once. The germline V gene encodes CDR1 KGHSH and CDR2 LQKENI. V was cut by 3 bases and J by 7 bases, with 18 bases left in between. This CDR3 is built from 15 residues. The rearrangement links TRBV18 to TRBJ1-2; the D is unclear. Sample: peripheral blood mononuclear cells, taken before stem cell transplant. The clonotype was recovered from a woman aged 45 to 65 with acute myeloid leukemia. Some clones in this sample may be carry-over from other donors' samples. The DNA of the CDR3 is TGTGCCAGCTCACCTGAAGTAGGAAGGTCTGGTGGCTACACCTTC. Amino acid sequence: CASSPEVGRSGGYTF.